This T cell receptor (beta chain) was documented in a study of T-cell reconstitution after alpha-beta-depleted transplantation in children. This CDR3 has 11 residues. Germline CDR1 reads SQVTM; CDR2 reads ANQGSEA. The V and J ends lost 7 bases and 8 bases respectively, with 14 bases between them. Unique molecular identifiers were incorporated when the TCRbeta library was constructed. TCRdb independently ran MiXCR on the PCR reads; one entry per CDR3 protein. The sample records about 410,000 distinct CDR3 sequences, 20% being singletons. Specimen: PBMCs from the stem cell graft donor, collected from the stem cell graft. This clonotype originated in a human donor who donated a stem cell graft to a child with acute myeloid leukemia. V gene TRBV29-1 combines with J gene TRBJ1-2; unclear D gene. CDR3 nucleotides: TGCAGCGCCCGAGAAGGTCAGGGCTACACCTTC. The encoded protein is CSAREGQGYTF.